Shown below are 11 T cell receptor beta chains from a single sample sequenced in a study of beta chain features in type 1 diabetes. cDNA synthesis used the whole RNA isolate, giving expressed TCRB sequences. Data came from immunoSEQ multiplex PCR; TCRdb stores just in-frame clones and leaves some out. Here the sample spans 150,000 to 200,000 clones, 13% being singletons. The source material was central memory CD4+ T cells from blood. The receptor source for this set is a woman between 18 and 29 years old in good health.

The J gene is TRBJ2-7, the V gene TRBV27; TRBD1 is a possible D gene (6 bases). This CDR3 contains 17 residues. CDR1 is MNHEY, CDR2 SMNVEV, per germline (reference sequence). The V gene lost 4 bases and the J gene lost 0 bases, with 19 bases spanning the gap. The CDR3 nucleotides are TGTGCCAGCAGTTCATCCGGACAGTCTTCCTTCTCCTACGAGCAGTACTTC. Its protein product is CASSSSGQSSFSYEQYF.

This clone has a handful of counts. The chain is built from TRBV18 and TRBJ1-1; D is perhaps TRBD1 (6 bases). The CDR3 length is 14 residues. From germline, CDR1 is KGHSH and CDR2 LQKENI. V gave up 4 bases and J gave up 5 bases, with 14 bases separating them. The CDR3, as DNA: TGTGCCAGCTCACTCGGGGACCAGGGGACTGAAGCTTTCTTT. Protein sequence: CASSLGDQGTEAFF.

V is TRBV10-3 and J is TRBJ2-6, with D possibly TRBD1 on 5 matching bases. V was shortened by 2 bases and J by 0 bases, with 11 bases between the two germline ends. This CDR3 contains 17 residues. Germline lookup yields CDR1 ENHRY and CDR2 SYGVKD. This CDR3 is CAISEQTAFSGANVLTF. The CDR3 region has the DNA TGTGCCATCAGTGAGCAGACAGCGTTCTCTGGGGCCAACGTCCTGACTTTC.

This clone was observed many times. The chain has TRBV5-4 and TRBJ2-7; 9 bases map to TRBD2. The CDR3 has 16 residues. Trimming removed 1 base from V and 7 bases from J; junction bases left unmatched: 12. Germline CDR1 is SGHNT and CDR2 is YYREEE (reference sequence). The CDR3 protein is CASSLNSLAGEGEQYF. DNA of the CDR3: TGTGCCAGCAGCTTGAACTCCTTAGCGGGAGAGGGAGAGCAGTACTTC.

This clone occurred many times. This chain connects TRBV18 to TRBJ1-2; the D is unclear. The CDR3 is made up of 14 amino acids. Germline V lookup: CDR1 KGHSH, CDR2 LQKENI. V shed 2 bases and J shed 2 bases, with 9 bases lying between them. CDR3 residues: CASSPGSVNYGYTF. CDR3 coding DNA: TGTGCCAGCTCACCAGGCTCAGTAAACTATGGCTACACCTTC.

V is TRBV28 and J is TRBJ1-5, with D tentatively TRBD1 (6 bases). Trimming cost V 7 bases and J 6 bases, with 13 bases left between them. There are 13 residues in the CDR3. Germline lookup yields CDR1 MDHEN and CDR2 SYDVKM. The CDR3 coding sequence is TGTGCCAGCAATCCAGGGGTAAGTCAGCCCCAGCATTTT. Translation gives CASNPGVSQPQHF.

This clone has at least ten counts. The chain joins TRBV20-1 to TRBJ2-1; possible D gene TRBD1, 5 bases. Germline V lookup: CDR1 DFQATT, CDR2 SNEGSKA (reference sequence). The length of the CDR3 is 11 residues. The ends were cut back, 7 bases at V and 6 bases at J, with 10 bases in the middle. In nucleotides, the CDR3 is TGCAGTGTCAGGGTACTCAATGAGCAGTTCTTC. As protein: CSVRVLNEQFF.

The chain recombines TRBV7-8 with TRBJ2-5; TRBD2 is a possible D gene (6 bases). This CDR3 comprises 15 residues. Germline lookup yields CDR1 SGHVS and CDR2 FQNEAQ. Trimming took 5 bases from V and 2 from J, leaving 15 bases between them. CDR3 in DNA: TGTGCCAGCAGCCCCAGGAGCGGGTGGCAAGAGACCCAGTACTTC. Translating it yields CASSPRSGWQETQYF.

V usage is TRBV30 and J usage is TRBJ1-2; D remains unclear. The CDR3 is 13 residues long. Germline assignment: CDR1 GTSNPN and CDR2 SVGIG (reference sequence). Trimming cost V 0 bases and J 4 bases, with 9 bases left between them. In nucleotides, the CDR3 is TGTGCCTGGAGTGTTGAGCCGCTCTATGGCTACACCTTC. This translates into CAWSVEPLYGYTF.

This clone was picked up one time. The chain uses TRBV5-4 and TRBJ2-7; D may be TRBD2 (7 bases). The CDR3 loop spans 15 amino acids. Trimming stripped 4 bases from V and 1 base from J, with 15 bases between. Germline values: CDR1 SGHNT, CDR2 YYREEE (reference sequence). The CDR3 here is CASSPGGSQSYEQYF. The CDR3 DNA is TGTGCCAGCAGCCCGGGGGGCTCTCAGTCCTACGAGCAGTACTTC. Full variable domain (missing parts from reference TRBV5-4 and TRBJ2-7): ETGVTQSPTHLIKTRGQQVTLRCSSQSGHNTVSWYQQALGQGPQFIFQYYREEENGRGNFPPRFSGLQFPNYSSELNVNALELDDSALYLCASSPGGSQSYEQYFGPGTRLTVT.

This clone was seen only a few times. The chain joins TRBV28 to TRBJ1-1; TRBD1 matches at 7 bases. The CDR3 covers 16 residues. Germline CDR1 MDHEN, CDR2 SYDVKM. The V gene end was trimmed by 5 bases and the J gene end by 0 bases; junction bases not matched to a gene: 9. This CDR3 reads CASSGAGTVLNTEAFF. In DNA form, the CDR3 reads TGTGCCAGCAGTGGCGCCGGGACAGTACTGAACACTGAAGCTTTCTTT.